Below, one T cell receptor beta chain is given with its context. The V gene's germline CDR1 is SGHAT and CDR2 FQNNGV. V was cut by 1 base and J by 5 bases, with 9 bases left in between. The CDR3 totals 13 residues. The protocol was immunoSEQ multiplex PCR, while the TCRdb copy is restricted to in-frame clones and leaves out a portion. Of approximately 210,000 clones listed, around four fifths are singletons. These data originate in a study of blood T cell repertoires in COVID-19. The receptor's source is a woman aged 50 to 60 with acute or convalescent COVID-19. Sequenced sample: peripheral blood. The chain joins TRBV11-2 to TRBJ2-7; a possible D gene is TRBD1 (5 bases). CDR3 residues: CASSLARVNEQYF. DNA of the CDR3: TGTGCCAGCAGCTTAGCCAGGGTCAACGAGCAGTACTTC.